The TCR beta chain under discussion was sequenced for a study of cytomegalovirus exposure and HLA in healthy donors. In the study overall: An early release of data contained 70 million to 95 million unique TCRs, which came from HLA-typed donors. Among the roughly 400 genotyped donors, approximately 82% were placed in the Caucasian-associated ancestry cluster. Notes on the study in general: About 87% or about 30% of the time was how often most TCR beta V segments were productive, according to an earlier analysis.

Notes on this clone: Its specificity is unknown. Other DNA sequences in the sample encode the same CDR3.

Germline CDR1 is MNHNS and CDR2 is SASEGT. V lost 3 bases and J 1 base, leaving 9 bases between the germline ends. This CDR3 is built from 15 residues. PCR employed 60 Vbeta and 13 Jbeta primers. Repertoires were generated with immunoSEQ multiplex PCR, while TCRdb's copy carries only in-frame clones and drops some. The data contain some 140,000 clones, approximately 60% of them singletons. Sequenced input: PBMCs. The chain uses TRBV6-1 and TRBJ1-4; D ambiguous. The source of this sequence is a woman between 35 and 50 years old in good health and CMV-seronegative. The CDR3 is CASSEGPGTNEKLFF. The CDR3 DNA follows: TGTGCCAGCAGTGAGGGCCCAGGAACTAATGAAAAACTGTTTTTT.